The 32 T cell receptor beta chains presented below share a single source sample, sequenced in a study of T cell responses to AZD1222 COVID-19 vaccine (dated by TCRdb to the early 2020s). The sample's time point, from its label and the paper: baseline before first vaccination. The library was generated by the immunoSEQ multiplex PCR assay. In TCRdb, the immuneACCESS table is reduced to in-frame sequences with V and J assigned. These tables do not hold every clone; where another copy was compared, an unresolved V gene accounts for under half, and the others remain unexplained. The sample includes approximately 140,000 clones, with about 90% observed a single time. The ten biggest clones cover 5.2% of the sample. The specimen comprised peripheral blood, sampled on day 0 of AZD1222 vaccination. These receptors were collected from an adult in good health.

Only one count was recorded for this clone. The chain employs TRBV7-9 and TRBJ1-4, with D possibly TRBD1 on 6 matching bases. V was cut by 8 bases and J by 6 bases, with 16 bases left in between. Germline V gives CDR1 SEHNR, CDR2 FQNEAQ (reference sequence). This CDR3 is built from 14 residues. DNA of the CDR3: TGTGCCAGCGCGGGGGGCCCCGAAGATGAAAAACTGTTTTTT. Protein sequence: CASAGGPEDEKLFF.

The V call is TRBV6-5, the J call TRBJ1-2; weak D call: TRBD1 (5 bases). The CDR3 contains 13 residues. Trimming took 10 bases from V and 5 from J, leaving 17 bases between them. Germline CDR1 reads MNHEY; CDR2 reads SVGAGI. The chain's CDR3 is CATADGWGYGYTF. CDR3 DNA: TGTGCCACTGCGGACGGTTGGGGGTATGGCTACACCTTC.

The chain recombines TRBV13 with TRBJ1-2, with D hard to call. V gave up 1 base and J gave up 10 bases, with 7 bases separating them. The germline gives CDR1 PRHDT, CDR2 FYEKMQ (reference sequence). The CDR3 has 11 amino acids. This CDR3 is CASSLEYLYTF. The CDR3 DNA sequence: TGTGCCAGCAGCTTAGAGTACCTCTACACCTTC. The variable domain in full, completed from reference TRBV13 and TRBJ1-2, reads AAGVIQSPRHLIKEKRETATLKCYPIPRHDTVYWYQQGPGQDPQFLISFYEKMQSDKGSIPDRFSAQQFSDYHSELNMSSLELGDSALYFCASSLEYLYTFGSGTRLTVV.

The chain links TRBV9 to TRBJ1-4, with D possibly being TRBD1 (5 bases). The CDR3 is 16 amino acids. CDR1 and CDR2 (germline): SGDLS, YYNGEE. V lost 3 bases, J lost 8 bases, and 20 bases lay in between. The CDR3 bases are TGTGCCAGCAGCGCCCGACATAGGGGAGCCGGGGAAAAACTGTTTTTT. Translating gives CASSARHRGAGEKLFF.

CDR3 residues: CASSPRTGFQPQHF. CDR3 coding DNA: TGTGCCAGCAGCCCCCGGACAGGGTTTCAGCCCCAGCATTTT. The rearrangement links TRBV11-2 to TRBJ1-5; TRBD1 agrees at 8 bases. The CDR3 runs to 14 residues. With 5 bases clipped from V and 6 bases from J, the junction kept 6 bases outside the gene matches. Germline lookup yields CDR1 SGHAT and CDR2 FQNNGV.

This chain links TRBV6-2 or TRBV6-3 with TRBJ1-2; D not certain. This CDR3 spans 13 amino acids. Trimming left V 3 bases short and J 8 bases short, with 13 bases between. Germline V gives CDR1 MNHEY, CDR2 SVGEGT. CDR3 residues: CASSYTPIGGYTF. DNA of the CDR3: TGTGCCAGCAGTTATACCCCGATTGGGGGCTACACCTTC.

This chain uses TRBV7-2 with TRBJ2-3, with TRBD2 matching over 12 bases. The CDR3 has 16 residues. Germline CDR1 is SGHTA and CDR2 is FQGNSA. J was trimmed by 3 bases and V by 5 bases; bases with no gene match: 6. CDR3 protein: CASSQKTSGGTDTQYF. The CDR3 DNA sequence: TGTGCCAGCAGCCAAAAAACTAGCGGGGGGACAGATACGCAGTATTTT. Together with reference TRBV7-2 and TRBJ2-3, the CDR3 gives the full variable domain: GAGVSQSPSNKVTEKGKDVELRCDPISGHTALYWYRQSLGQGLEFLIYFQGNSAPDKSGLPSDRFSAERTGGSVSTLTIQRTQQEDSAVYLCASSQKTSGGTDTQYFGPGTRLTVL.

This rearrangement joins TRBV11-2 to TRBJ2-1; D is undetermined. The ends were cut back, 3 bases at V and 0 bases at J, with 6 bases in the middle. CDR1 is SGHAT, CDR2 FQNNGV, per germline. The CDR3 runs 14 residues. The CDR3 DNA follows: TGTGCCAGCAGCTTGGCAGCCTCCTACAATGAGCAGTTCTTC. This gives the protein CASSLAASYNEQFF.

The V call is TRBV29-1, the J call TRBJ2-7, with D possibly being TRBD2 (5 bases). CDR3 size: 13 residues. The V end lost 5 bases, the J end lost 5 bases, and 16 bases lay between the germline ends. Per germline, CDR1 SQVTM and CDR2 ANQGSEA. The CDR3 protein is CSVMRTYGDEQYF. As DNA, the CDR3 is TGCAGCGTTATGCGAACCTACGGGGACGAGCAGTACTTC.

The rearrangement links TRBV9 to TRBJ1-6; 8 bases align to TRBD1. V gave up 3 bases and J gave up 8 bases; unmatched junction bases: 7. Germline values: CDR1 SGDLS, CDR2 YYNGEE. CDR3 length: 15 amino acids. The CDR3 loop reads CASSGRQGQDSPLHF. DNA of the CDR3: TGTGCCAGCAGCGGTAGACAGGGGCAGGATTCACCCCTCCACTTT.

V and J are TRBV7-6 and TRBJ1-1; 10 nucleotides match TRBD1. The germline V gene encodes CDR1 SGHVS and CDR2 FNYEAQ. The J segment lost 4 bases and the V segment lost 1 base, leaving 3 bases of the junction unmatched. The length of the CDR3 is 15 residues. CDR3 DNA sequence: TGTGCCAGCAGCTTAGGACAGGGGGCTTTCACTGAAGCTTTCTTT. Translating gives CASSLGQGAFTEAFF.

The chain combines TRBV28 with TRBJ1-1; D not resolved. Germline CDR1 MDHEN, CDR2 SYDVKM. Trimming shortened V by 6 bases and J by 1 base, and 15 bases separated the two germline ends. The length of the CDR3 is 15 residues. CDR3 in DNA: TGTGCCAGCAGCCGAGGGTCCGACCCGAACACTGAAGCTTTCTTT. Its translation is CASSRGSDPNTEAFF.

V is TRBV5-4 and J is TRBJ2-7; D unclear. CDR1 and CDR2 from the germline V gene are SGHNT and YYREEE (reference sequence). The CDR3 has 13 residues. Trimming shortened V by 4 bases and J by 3 bases, and 11 bases separated the two germline ends. CDR3 sequence (DNA): TGTGCCAGCAGCCTTGACAAGTTCTACGAGCAGTACTTC. Translation gives CASSLDKFYEQYF. Full variable domain (rest looked up from reference TRBV5-4 and TRBJ2-7): ETGVTQSPTHLIKTRGQQVTLRCSSQSGHNTVSWYQQALGQGPQFIFQYYREEENGRGNFPPRFSGLQFPNYSSELNVNALELDDSALYLCASSLDKFYEQYFGPGTRLTVT.

The chain links TRBV27 to TRBJ1-5; 10 bases agree with TRBD1. Germline V gives CDR1 MNHEY, CDR2 SMNVEV (reference sequence). Trimming took 8 bases from V and 7 from J; bases not matched to a gene: 20. CDR3 size: 18 residues. DNA for the CDR3: TGTGCCAGCTCCAAAGTGGGGTGGGACAGGGGCTTCAGCCAGCCCCAGCATTTT. Protein product: CASSKVGWDRGFSQPQHF.

This chain links TRBV25-1 with TRBJ1-2; possible D gene TRBD1, 6 bases. CDR1 is MGHDK, CDR2 SYGVNS, per germline. This CDR3 is built from 15 residues. Trimming shortened V by 3 bases and J by 2 bases, and 13 bases separated the two germline ends. This CDR3 reads CASSEFGGPNYGYTF. CDR3 nucleotides: TGTGCCAGCAGTGAGTTTGGGGGCCCGAACTATGGCTACACCTTC.

This sequence joins TRBV6-5 and TRBJ2-7; a weak D match, TRBD1 (6 bases). The CDR3 has 15 residues. V lost 0 bases and J lost 4, with 13 bases in between. Germline CDR1 reads MNHEY; CDR2 reads SVGAGI. The DNA of the CDR3 is TGTGCCAGCAGTTACTCAGGGGCGACAGGTTACGAGCAGTACTTC. Its translation is CASSYSGATGYEQYF.

The V and J genes are TRBV2 and TRBJ1-5, with D hard to call. The CDR3 runs 15 residues. Germline lookup yields CDR1 SNHLY and CDR2 FYNNEI. V shed 6 bases and J shed 7 bases, with 19 bases lying between them. CDR3 protein: CASSKLLGREQPQHF. CDR3 nucleotide sequence: TGTGCCAGCAGCAAACTCCTGGGTCGGGAGCAGCCCCAGCATTTT. The full variable domain, its missing parts supplied by reference TRBV2 and TRBJ1-5, is EPEVTQTPSHQVTQMGQEVILRCVPISNHLYFYWYRQILGQKVEFLVSFYNNEISEKSEIFDDQFSVERPDGSNFTLKIRSTKLEDSAMYFCASSKLLGREQPQHFGDGTRLSIL.

The rearrangement joins TRBV6-5 to TRBJ1-1, with D possibly matching TRBD1 (5 bases). There are 15 residues in the CDR3. Per the germline V gene, CDR1 is MNHEY and CDR2 is SVGAGI. V was shortened by 0 bases and J by 4 bases, with 12 bases between the two germline ends. DNA for the CDR3: TGTGCCAGCAGTTACTCGGCCCGGGGGGGCACTGAAGCTTTCTTT. Protein: CASSYSARGGTEAFF.

The V call is TRBV4-2, the J call TRBJ2-7, with D maybe TRBD1 (5 bases). There are 15 residues in the CDR3. Trimming shortened V by 0 bases and J by 2 bases, and 11 bases separated the two germline ends. Germline V gene data show CDR1 as LGHNA and CDR2 as YNFKEQ. The CDR3 here is CASSQDPGMAYEQYF. For the CDR3, the DNA is TGTGCCAGCAGCCAAGACCCAGGGATGGCCTACGAGCAGTACTTC.

This chain uses TRBV4-3 with TRBJ2-5; the D gene could be TRBD1 or TRBD2 (5 bases each). Germline V lookup: CDR1 LGHNA, CDR2 YSLEER. Trimming cost V 1 base and J 5 bases, with 20 bases left between them. The CDR3 consists of 17 residues. The CDR3 loop is CASSQGAGADVGETQYF. The CDR3 region has the DNA TGCGCCAGCAGCCAAGGGGCCGGGGCGGACGTCGGGGAGACCCAGTACTTC.

The chain employs TRBV9 and TRBJ2-1, with D hard to call. Germline CDR1 is SGDLS and CDR2 is YYNGEE. Trimming pared 3 bases from V and 7 bases from J, leaving 8 bases between. The CDR3 contains 12 residues. The chain's CDR3 is CASSGEANEQFF. The CDR3 DNA is TGTGCCAGCAGCGGAGAAGCAAATGAGCAGTTCTTC.

The chain links TRBV28 to TRBJ2-5; no reliable D call. Deletions cut 2 bases from V and 1 base from J, with 8 bases between. Germline assignment: CDR1 MDHEN and CDR2 SYDVKM. The CDR3 extends over 14 amino acids. The CDR3 spells CASSLVRVQETQYF. The CDR3 DNA follows: TGTGCCAGCAGTTTAGTCCGGGTCCAAGAGACCCAGTACTTC.

J is TRBJ1-3 and V is TRBV14; D remains ambiguous. Germline V lookup: CDR1 SGHDN, CDR2 FVKESK. The CDR3 is 16 residues long. Trimming took off 4 bases at V and 1 base at J, with 14 bases between the two ends. The CDR3 loop reads CASSPVDGLSGNTIYF. CDR3 DNA sequence: TGTGCCAGCAGCCCTGTGGACGGCCTTTCTGGAAACACCATATATTTT.

This sequence joins TRBV29-1 and TRBJ1-1; D gene ambiguous. The CDR3 extends over 12 amino acids. V lost 4 bases, J lost 3 bases, and 9 bases lay in between. Germline values: CDR1 SQVTM, CDR2 ANQGSEA. The CDR3 sequence: CSVGNRHTEAFF. The DNA of the CDR3 is TGCAGCGTTGGTAACAGACACACTGAAGCTTTCTTT.

In regard to this clone: Additional DNA sequences in this sample encode the identical CDR3. The chain carries TRBV29-1 and TRBJ2-1, with D tentatively TRBD1 (6 bases). V was pared by 3 bases and J by 7 bases, with 7 bases between. This CDR3 is 11 amino acids long. The germline V gene has CDR1 SQVTM and CDR2 ANQGSEA. Here the CDR3 reads CSVDRGNEQFF. The DNA of the CDR3 is TGCAGCGTTGACAGGGGTAATGAGCAGTTCTTC.

J is TRBJ2-7 and V is TRBV6-2 or TRBV6-3, with a tentative D call TRBD1 (6 bases). Trimming pared 5 bases from V and 3 bases from J, leaving 14 bases between. The CDR3 sequence is 14 residues long. From germline, CDR1 is MNHEY and CDR2 SVGEGT. In nucleotides, the CDR3 is TGTGCCAGCAGTGGGAAGACAGGTAGCTACGAGCAGTACTTC. It codes for CASSGKTGSYEQYF.

This chain links TRBV5-4 with TRBJ1-2, with a possible D match to TRBD1 (5 bases). There are 14 residues in the CDR3. With 1 base removed from V and 8 bases from J, the gap between germline ends came to 15 bases. Germline CDR1 SGHNT, CDR2 YYREEE (reference sequence). Here the CDR3 reads CASSLRGTALGYTF. The CDR3, as DNA: TGTGCCAGCAGCTTGAGGGGTACGGCCTTGGGCTACACCTTC. The variable domain in full, with the rest retrieved from reference TRBV5-4 and TRBJ1-2, is ETGVTQSPTHLIKTRGQQVTLRCSSQSGHNTVSWYQQALGQGPQFIFQYYREEENGRGNFPPRFSGLQFPNYSSELNVNALELDDSALYLCASSLRGTALGYTFGSGTRLTVV.

About this clone: This specimen includes other DNA sequences encoding the same CDR3. The genes are TRBV6-5 and TRBJ2-3; TRBD2 matches at 9 bases. Germline lookup yields CDR1 MNHEY and CDR2 SVGAGI. This CDR3 has 15 residues. Germline trimming cut 4 bases from V and 1 base from J; bases unmatched to any gene: 3. The CDR3 DNA sequence: TGTGCCAGCAGTTCCATAGCGGGGGGCACAGATACGCAGTATTTT. This gives the protein CASSSIAGGTDTQYF.

The chain couples TRBV15 to TRBJ2-1; D not certain. Germline V gene data show CDR1 as LNHNV and CDR2 as YYDKDF (reference sequence). This CDR3 contains 15 residues. The germline V and J ends were trimmed by 0 bases and 0 bases, with 6 bases remaining between them. The DNA for the CDR3 is TGTGCCACCAGCAGAGATCGCGACTCCTACAATGAGCAGTTCTTC. This codes for CATSRDRDSYNEQFF.

This chain links TRBV12-3 or TRBV12-4 with TRBJ1-2; D is unclear. The V gene lost 7 bases and the J gene lost 4 bases, with 13 bases spanning the gap. CDR3 length: 13 amino acids. The CDR3 bases are TGTGCCAGCACCCGATCAGTTTCCTATGGCTACACCTTC. The encoded protein is CASTRSVSYGYTF.

The J gene is TRBJ1-1, the V gene TRBV13, with D possibly being TRBD1 (6 bases). The germline V and J ends were trimmed by 5 bases and 5 bases, with 12 bases remaining between them. Germline CDR1 and CDR2: PRHDT and FYEKMQ (reference sequence). The CDR3 extends over 13 amino acids. CDR3 sequence reads: CASSATGLTEAFF. In DNA, the CDR3 is TGTGCCAGCAGCGCCACAGGGTTAACTGAAGCTTTCTTT.

This rearrangement joins TRBV19 to TRBJ1-4; D may be TRBD1 (6 bases). From germline, CDR1 is LNHDA and CDR2 SQIVND (reference sequence). CDR3 length equals 17 residues. The germline V and J ends were trimmed by 6 bases and 7 bases, with 24 bases remaining between them. The CDR3 DNA sequence: TGTGCCAGTAGCCGAGTTGGACAGTTTGCGAACGGTGAAAAACTGTTTTTT. Protein: CASSRVGQFANGEKLFF.